This record covers a single TCR beta chain. Its cognate antigen has yet to be identified. Per-base qualities were not stored, and no clone one base away is much larger. This sample is drawn from a study of T cells in Graves' hyperthyroidism and ophthalmopathy (dated by TCRdb to the late 2010s). A note on the overall study: Peripheral blood samples were taken at the time of initial diagnosis, prior to any treatment. After sampling, hyperthyroidism patients received methimazole starting at 30 mg daily, and ophthalmopathy patients received high-dose intravenous methylprednisolone. Prospective prediction of ophthalmopathy was tested in an independent validation cohort consisting of some 18 hyperthyroidism patients and 15 or so patients who later progressed to ophthalmopathy. To identify distinguishing TCR V-J signatures, a discovery cohort of about 95 patients was used, comprising under 45 with Graves' ophthalmopathy and 55 to 65 with stable Graves' hyperthyroidism. For training and testing, the 100 or so patients in the discovery cohort were randomly divided in a 7:3 ratio. Thyroid tissue and blood T-cell repertoires from roughly 6 Graves' hyperthyroidism patients were also compared in the study. The paper describes TCR Vbeta CDR3 sequencing of about 140 peripheral blood samples, made up of 43 ophthalmopathy patients, some 76 hyperthyroidism patients and 17 progressor patients.

Amplification of TCR beta CDR3 regions was carried out from RNA transcripts. A first-round RT-PCR of the TCR CDR3 used the HTBI primer set with the Qiagen OneStep RT-PCR kit. The libraries were constructed in a second round of multiplex PCR and then size-selected and purified. Sequencing of the libraries was done on an Illumina HiSeq2000 using paired-end 100 bp reads. Regarding the original processing steps: SOAPnuke was used to process the raw data, with reads discarded if the reads contained adapters or uncalled bases, had a mean Phred below 15, or lacked an exact constant-primer or identifier match. COPE v1.2.5 was used to merge the high-quality paired reads, and each unique nucleotide sequence was defined as a clonotype. Clonotypes were aligned to IMGT TRBV, TRBD and TRBJ reference segments using MiTCR v1.1. The analysis included only V-J combinations with a frequency above 0.0001, which together covered approximately 99% of the repertoires. A TCS score was defined as the ratio between F50 (clonal expansion) and ExV (chaos), using BLOSUM62-based TCRdist between CDR3 peptides within each V-J. Welch's t-statistics and random forest reduced 500 to 550 V-J features to 13, which were used in a naive Bayes classifier (R e1071). The similarity between thyroid and blood repertoires was quantified using the Morisita-Horn index. TCRdb's own reprocessing of the public reads used fastp at Q25 and MiXCR and kept productive beta chains. Every CDR3 protein is listed once, alongside the most common genes and DNA of its rows. For this entry, the V and J calls and clone size follow TCRdb and not the study's own pipeline. Counted in this sample were 800,000 or so distinct CDR3 sequences; 38% of them appeared once. The ten largest make up approximately 10% of the sample.

Stable Graves' hyperthyroidism was defined as no progression to ophthalmopathy during 18 months of follow-up. Hyperthyroidism patients were newly diagnosed, with disease duration under 2 months, and aged 18 to 65 years. Patients with uncontrolled infections, other autoimmune diseases, pregnancy or lactation were excluded. Diagnoses were based on clinical symptoms, serum thyroxine and TRAb, thyroid ultrasound and orbital computed tomography. PBMCs were separated from roughly 10 ml of fresh peripheral blood using Ficoll-Paque density gradient centrifugation. Total RNA was extracted with Trizol reagent, and quality was checked on an Agilent 2100 Bioanalyzer. Broad study findings and their caveats: Sample size was not statistically predetermined, and investigators were not blinded to group allocation. In validation, progression to ophthalmopathy was predicted by the model with 55% to 71% sensitivity and approximately 78% specificity, a median of roughly six months before onset. In cross-validation, a model built on a 13 V-J signature told ophthalmopathy apart from stable hyperthyroidism with approximately 90% sensitivity and about 81% specificity, and in testing the same model reached 80%/75%. Blood samples also contained most of the expanded thyroid clonotypes (frequency above 0.001), which suggests that blood repertoires may reflect thyroid immune responses.

Including the terminal cysteine and phenylalanine, the CDR3 comprises 12 residues. The CDR3 DNA has 36 bases and is translated from base 1. The V and J ends are trimmed by 2 bases and 9 bases, leaving 7 bases between them. In the germline V gene, CDR1 corresponds to MNHEY and CDR2 to SVGAGI. Here the chain combines TRBV6-5 and TRBJ2-2; a tentative D call is TRBD2 (5 bases match). The sequence was obtained from a man between 18 and 29 years old with Graves' hyperthyroidism. Sequenced: blood. The bases read TGTGCCAGCAGTTACCTCGGGAGGGAGCTGTTTTTT. This is translated as CASSYLGRELFF.